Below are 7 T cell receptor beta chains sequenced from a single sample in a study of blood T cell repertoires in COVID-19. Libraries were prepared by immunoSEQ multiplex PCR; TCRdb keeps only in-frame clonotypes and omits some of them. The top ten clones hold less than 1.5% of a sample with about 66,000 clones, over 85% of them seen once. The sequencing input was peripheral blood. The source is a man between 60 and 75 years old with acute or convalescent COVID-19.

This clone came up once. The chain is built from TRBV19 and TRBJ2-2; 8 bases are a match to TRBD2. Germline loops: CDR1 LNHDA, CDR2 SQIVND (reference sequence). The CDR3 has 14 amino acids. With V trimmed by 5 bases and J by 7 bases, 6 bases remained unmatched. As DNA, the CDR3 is TGTGCCAGTAGTGTAACGGGGGGGCTCGGGGAGCTGTTTTTT. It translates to CASSVTGGLGELFF.

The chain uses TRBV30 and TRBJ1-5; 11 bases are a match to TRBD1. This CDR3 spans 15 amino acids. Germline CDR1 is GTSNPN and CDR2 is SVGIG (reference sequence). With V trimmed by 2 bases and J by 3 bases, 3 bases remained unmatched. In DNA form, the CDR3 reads TGTGCCTGGAGTATCGGACAGGGGGCCAATCAGCCCCAGCATTTT. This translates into CAWSIGQGANQPQHF.

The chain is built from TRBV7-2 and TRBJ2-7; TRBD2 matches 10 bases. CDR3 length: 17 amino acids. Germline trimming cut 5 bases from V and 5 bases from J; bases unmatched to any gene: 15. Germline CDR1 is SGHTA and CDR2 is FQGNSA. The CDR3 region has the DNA TGTGCCAGCAGCGCTGGTGAGGTAGCGGGGGGCCCTCACGAGCAGTACTTC. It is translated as CASSAGEVAGGPHEQYF.

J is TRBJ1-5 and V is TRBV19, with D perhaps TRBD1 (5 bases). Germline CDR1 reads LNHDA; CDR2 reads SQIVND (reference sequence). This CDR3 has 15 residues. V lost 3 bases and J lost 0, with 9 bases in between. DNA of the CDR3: TGTGCCAGTAGTATGGGGCCTTATAGCAATCAGCCCCAGCATTTT. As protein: CASSMGPYSNQPQHF.

DNA for the CDR3: TGCGCCAGCAGCGTAGCCTCCGTAGCGGGGGATGAGCAGTTCTTC. Translated: CASSVASVAGDEQFF. The chain employs TRBV5-1 and TRBJ2-1, with 9 bases matching TRBD2. Germline-derived CDR1 and CDR2 are SGHRS and YFSETQ. V shed 4 bases, J shed 8 bases, and the junction held 10 bases outside the gene matches. The CDR3 runs 15 residues.

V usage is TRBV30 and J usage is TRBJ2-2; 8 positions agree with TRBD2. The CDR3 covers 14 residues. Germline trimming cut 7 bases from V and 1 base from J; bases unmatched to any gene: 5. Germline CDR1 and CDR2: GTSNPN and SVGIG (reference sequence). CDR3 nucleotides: TGTGCCTCGAGACTAGCGCTGAACACCGGGGAGCTGTTTTTT. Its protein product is CASRLALNTGELFF.

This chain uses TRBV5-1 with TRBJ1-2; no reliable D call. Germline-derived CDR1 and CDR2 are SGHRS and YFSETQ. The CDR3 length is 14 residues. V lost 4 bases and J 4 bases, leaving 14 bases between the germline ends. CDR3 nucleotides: TGCGCCAGCAGCCCAGAGGAGGCAGCCTATGGCTACACCTTC. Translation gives CASSPEEAAYGYTF.